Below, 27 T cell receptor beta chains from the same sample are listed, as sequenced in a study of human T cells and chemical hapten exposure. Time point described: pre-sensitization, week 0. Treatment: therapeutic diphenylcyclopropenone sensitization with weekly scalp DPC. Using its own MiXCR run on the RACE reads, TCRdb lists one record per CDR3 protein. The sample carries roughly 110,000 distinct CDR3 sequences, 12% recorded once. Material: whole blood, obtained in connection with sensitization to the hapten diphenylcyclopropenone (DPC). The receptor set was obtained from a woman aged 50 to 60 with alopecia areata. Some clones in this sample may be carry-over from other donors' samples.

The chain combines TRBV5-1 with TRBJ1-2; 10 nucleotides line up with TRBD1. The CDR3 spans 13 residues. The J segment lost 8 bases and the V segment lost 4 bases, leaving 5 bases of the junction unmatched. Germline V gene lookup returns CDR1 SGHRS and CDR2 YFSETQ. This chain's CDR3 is CASSHGTGDGYTF. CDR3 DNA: TGCGCCAGCAGCCACGGGACAGGGGACGGCTACACCTTC.

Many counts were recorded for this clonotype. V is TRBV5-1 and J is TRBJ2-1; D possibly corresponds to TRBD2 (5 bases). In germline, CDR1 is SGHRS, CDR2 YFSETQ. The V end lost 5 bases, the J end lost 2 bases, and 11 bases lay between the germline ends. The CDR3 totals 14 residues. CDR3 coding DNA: TGCGCCAGCAGAGCAGCGGAAACCTACAATGAGCAGTTCTTC. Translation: CASRAAETYNEQFF. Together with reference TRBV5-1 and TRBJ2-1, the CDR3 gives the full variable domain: KAGVTQTPRYLIKTRGQQVTLSCSPISGHRSVSWYQQTPGQGLQFLFEYFSETQRNKGNFPGRFSGRQFSNSRSEMNVSTLELGDSALYLCASRAAETYNEQFFGPGTRLTVL.

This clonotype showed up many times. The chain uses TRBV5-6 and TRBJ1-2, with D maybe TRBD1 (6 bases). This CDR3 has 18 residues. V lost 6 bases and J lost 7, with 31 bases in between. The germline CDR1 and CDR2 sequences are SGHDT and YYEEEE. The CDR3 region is CASTPAWYFGGAQAGYTF. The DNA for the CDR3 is TGTGCCAGCACCCCGGCTTGGTACTTCGGGGGGGCCCAAGCTGGCTACACCTTC. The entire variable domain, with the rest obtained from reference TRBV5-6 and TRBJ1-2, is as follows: DAGVTQSPTHLIKTRGQQVTLRCSPKSGHDTVSWYQQALGQGPQFIFQYYEEEERQRGNFPDRFSGHQFPNYSSELNVNALLLGDSALYLCASTPAWYFGGAQAGYTFGSGTRLTVV.

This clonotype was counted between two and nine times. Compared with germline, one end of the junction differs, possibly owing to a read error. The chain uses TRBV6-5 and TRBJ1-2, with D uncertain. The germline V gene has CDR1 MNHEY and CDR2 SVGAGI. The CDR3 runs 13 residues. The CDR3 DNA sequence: TGTGCCAGCAGTTACCGGCAGGACTATGGCTTCACCTTC. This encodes CASSYRQDYGFTF.

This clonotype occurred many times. CDR3 amino acids: CASSWGTGKEKLFF. The CDR3 DNA sequence: TGTGCCAGCAGCTGGGGGACAGGGAAGGAAAAACTGTTTTTT. The rearrangement uses TRBV11-2 and TRBJ1-4; TRBD1 matches at 9 bases. The germline gives CDR1 SGHAT, CDR2 FQNNGV. V shed 4 bases, J shed 8 bases, and the junction held 5 bases outside the gene matches. This CDR3 is built from 14 residues. Full variable domain (outside the CDR3, taken from reference TRBV11-2 and TRBJ1-4): EAGVAQSPRYKIIEKRQSVAFWCNPISGHATLYWYQQILGQGPKLLIQFQNNGVVDDSQLPKDRFSAERLKGVDSTLKIQPAKLEDSAVYLCASSWGTGKEKLFFGSGTQLSVL.

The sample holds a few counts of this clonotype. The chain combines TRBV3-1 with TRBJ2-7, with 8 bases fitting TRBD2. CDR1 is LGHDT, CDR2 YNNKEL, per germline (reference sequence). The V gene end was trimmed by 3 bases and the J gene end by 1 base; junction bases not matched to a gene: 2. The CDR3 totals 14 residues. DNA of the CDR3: TGTGCCAGCAGCCAGGGACTAGTGTCCTACGAGCAGTACTTC. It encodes CASSQGLVSYEQYF.

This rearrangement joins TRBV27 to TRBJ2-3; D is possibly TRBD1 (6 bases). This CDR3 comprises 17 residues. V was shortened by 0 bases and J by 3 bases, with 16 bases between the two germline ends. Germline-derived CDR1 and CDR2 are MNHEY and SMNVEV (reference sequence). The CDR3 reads CASSLSKDSPNTDTQYF. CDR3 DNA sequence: TGTGCCAGCAGTTTATCTAAGGACAGCCCAAATACAGATACGCAGTATTTT.

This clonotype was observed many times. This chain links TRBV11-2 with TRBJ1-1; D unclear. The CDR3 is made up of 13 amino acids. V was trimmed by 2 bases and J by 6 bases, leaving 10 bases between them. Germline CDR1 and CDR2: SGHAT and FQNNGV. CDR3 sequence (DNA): TGTGCCAGCAGCTTATCGGGATTGGCTGAAGCTTTCTTT. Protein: CASSLSGLAEAFF. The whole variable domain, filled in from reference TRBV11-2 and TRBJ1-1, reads EAGVAQSPRYKIIEKRQSVAFWCNPISGHATLYWYQQILGQGPKLLIQFQNNGVVDDSQLPKDRFSAERLKGVDSTLKIQPAKLEDSAVYLCASSLSGLAEAFFGQGTRLTVV.

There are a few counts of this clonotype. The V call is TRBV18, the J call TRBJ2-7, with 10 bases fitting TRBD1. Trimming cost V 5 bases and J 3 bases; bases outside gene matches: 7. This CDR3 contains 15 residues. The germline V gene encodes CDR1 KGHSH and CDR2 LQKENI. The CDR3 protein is CASSTTGGRNYEQYF. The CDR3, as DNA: TGTGCCAGCTCAACGACAGGGGGCCGAAACTACGAGCAGTACTTC.

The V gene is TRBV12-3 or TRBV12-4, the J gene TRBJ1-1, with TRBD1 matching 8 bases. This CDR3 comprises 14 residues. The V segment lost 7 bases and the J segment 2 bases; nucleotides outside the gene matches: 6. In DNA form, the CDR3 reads TGTGCCAGCACTCTGGACAGGGCCAACACTGAAGCTTTCTTT. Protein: CASTLDRANTEAFF.

The CDR3 coding sequence is TGTGCCAGCAGCTCGGACAGGGGGCTCTCTAATTCACCCCTCCACTTT. It codes for CASSSDRGLSNSPLHF. The V and J genes are TRBV7-2 and TRBJ1-6, with 11 bases fitting TRBD1. The CDR3 is 16 amino acids. Trimming cost V 4 bases and J 6 bases; bases outside gene matches: 5. Per germline, CDR1 SGHTA and CDR2 FQGNSA. The full variable domain, with the rest looked up from reference TRBV7-2 and TRBJ1-6, is GAGVSQSPSNKVTEKGKDVELRCDPISGHTALYWYRQSLGQGLEFLIYFQGNSAPDKSGLPSDRFSAERTGGSVSTLTIQRTQQEDSAVYLCASSSDRGLSNSPLHFGNGTRLTVT.

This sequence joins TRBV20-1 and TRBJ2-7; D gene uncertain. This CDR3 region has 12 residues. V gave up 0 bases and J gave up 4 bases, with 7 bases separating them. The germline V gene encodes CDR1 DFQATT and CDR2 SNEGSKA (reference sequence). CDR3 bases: TGCAGTGCTAGAGAAAGGCCTTACGAGCAGTACTTC. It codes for CSARERPYEQYF.

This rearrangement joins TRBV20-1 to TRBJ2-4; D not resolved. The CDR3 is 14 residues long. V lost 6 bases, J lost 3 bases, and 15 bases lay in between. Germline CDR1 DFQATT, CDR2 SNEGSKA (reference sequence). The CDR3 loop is CSARPESIKNIQYF. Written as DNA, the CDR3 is TGCAGTGCGCGTCCGGAATCAATCAAAAACATTCAGTACTTC.

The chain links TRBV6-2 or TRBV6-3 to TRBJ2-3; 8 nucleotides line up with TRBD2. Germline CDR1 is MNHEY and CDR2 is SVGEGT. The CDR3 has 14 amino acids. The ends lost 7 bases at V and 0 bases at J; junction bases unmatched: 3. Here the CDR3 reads CASIVAGSTDTQYF. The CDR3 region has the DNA TGTGCCAGCATTGTAGCGGGGAGCACAGATACGCAGTATTTT.

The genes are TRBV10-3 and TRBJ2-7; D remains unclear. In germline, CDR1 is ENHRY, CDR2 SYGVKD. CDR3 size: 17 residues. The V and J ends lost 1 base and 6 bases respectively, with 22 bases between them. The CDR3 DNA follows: TGTGCCATCAGTGAGTATATCGTTGGTCCAAGCACCCGCGAGCAGTACTTC. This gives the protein CAISEYIVGPSTREQYF.

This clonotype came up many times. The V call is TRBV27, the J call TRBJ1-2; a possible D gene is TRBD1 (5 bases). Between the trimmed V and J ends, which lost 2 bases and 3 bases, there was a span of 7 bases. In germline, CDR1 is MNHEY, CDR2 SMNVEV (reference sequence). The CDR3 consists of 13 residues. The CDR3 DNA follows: TGTGCCAGCAGTTTACAGGGAGACTATGGCTACACCTTC. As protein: CASSLQGDYGYTF.

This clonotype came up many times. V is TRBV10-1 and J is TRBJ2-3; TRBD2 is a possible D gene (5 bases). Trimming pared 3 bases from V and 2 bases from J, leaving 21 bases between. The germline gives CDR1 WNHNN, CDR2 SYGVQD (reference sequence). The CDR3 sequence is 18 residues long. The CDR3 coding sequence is TGCGCCAGCAGTGATCGAGGGTCGCAGCGGACCGACACAGATACGCAGTATTTT. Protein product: CASSDRGSQRTDTDTQYF.

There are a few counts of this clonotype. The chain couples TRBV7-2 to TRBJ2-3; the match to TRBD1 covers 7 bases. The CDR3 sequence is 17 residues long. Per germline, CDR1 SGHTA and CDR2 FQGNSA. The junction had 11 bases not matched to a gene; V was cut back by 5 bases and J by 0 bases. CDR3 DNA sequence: TGTGCCAGCAGCCCGTTCCCCGGGACAGCTAGCACAGATACGCAGTATTTT. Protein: CASSPFPGTASTDTQYF.

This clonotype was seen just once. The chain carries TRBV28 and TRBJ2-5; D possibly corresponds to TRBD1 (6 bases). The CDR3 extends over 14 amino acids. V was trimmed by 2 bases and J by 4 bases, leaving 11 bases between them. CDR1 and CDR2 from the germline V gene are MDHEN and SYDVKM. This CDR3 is CASSLAGVIETQYF. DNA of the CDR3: TGTGCCAGCAGTTTAGCAGGGGTAATAGAGACCCAGTACTTC.

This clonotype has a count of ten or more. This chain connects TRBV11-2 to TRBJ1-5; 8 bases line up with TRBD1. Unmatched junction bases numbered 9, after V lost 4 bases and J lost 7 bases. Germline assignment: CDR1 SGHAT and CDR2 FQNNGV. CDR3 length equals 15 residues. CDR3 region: CASSSDRAPGQPQHF. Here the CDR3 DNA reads TGTGCCAGCAGCTCGGACAGGGCCCCAGGGCAGCCCCAGCATTTT. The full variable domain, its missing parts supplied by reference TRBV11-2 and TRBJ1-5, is EAGVAQSPRYKIIEKRQSVAFWCNPISGHATLYWYQQILGQGPKLLIQFQNNGVVDDSQLPKDRFSAERLKGVDSTLKIQPAKLEDSAVYLCASSSDRAPGQPQHFGDGTRLSIL.

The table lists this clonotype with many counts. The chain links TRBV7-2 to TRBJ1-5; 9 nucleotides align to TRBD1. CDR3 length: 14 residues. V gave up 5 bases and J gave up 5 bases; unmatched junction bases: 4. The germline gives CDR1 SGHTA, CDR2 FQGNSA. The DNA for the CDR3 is TGTGCCAGCAGCCAGGACAGGGGATATCAGCCCCAGCATTTT. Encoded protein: CASSQDRGYQPQHF.

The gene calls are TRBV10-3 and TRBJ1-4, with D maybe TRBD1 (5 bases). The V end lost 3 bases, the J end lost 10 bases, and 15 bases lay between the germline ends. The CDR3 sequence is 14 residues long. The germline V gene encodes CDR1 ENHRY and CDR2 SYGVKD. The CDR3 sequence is CAISDFPAQGKLFF. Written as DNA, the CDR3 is TGTGCCATCAGTGACTTCCCCGCGCAGGGAAAACTGTTTTTT.

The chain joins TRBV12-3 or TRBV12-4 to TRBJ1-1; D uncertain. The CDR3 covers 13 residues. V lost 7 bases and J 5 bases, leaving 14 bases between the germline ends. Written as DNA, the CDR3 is TGTGCCAGCATCTTAATTCTTGGGACTGAAGCTTTCTTT. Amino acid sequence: CASILILGTEAFF.

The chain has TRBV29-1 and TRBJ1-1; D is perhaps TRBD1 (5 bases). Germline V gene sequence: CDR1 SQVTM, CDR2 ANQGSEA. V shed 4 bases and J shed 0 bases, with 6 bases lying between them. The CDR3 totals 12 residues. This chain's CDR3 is CSVAGLNTEAFF. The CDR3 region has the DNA TGCAGCGTTGCGGGGCTGAACACTGAAGCTTTCTTT. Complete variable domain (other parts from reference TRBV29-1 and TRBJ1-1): SAVISQKPSRDICQRGTSLTIQCQVDSQVTMMFWYRQQPGQSLTLIATANQGSEATYESGFVIDKFPISRPNLTFSTLTVSNMSPEDSSIYLCSVAGLNTEAFFGQGTRLTVV.

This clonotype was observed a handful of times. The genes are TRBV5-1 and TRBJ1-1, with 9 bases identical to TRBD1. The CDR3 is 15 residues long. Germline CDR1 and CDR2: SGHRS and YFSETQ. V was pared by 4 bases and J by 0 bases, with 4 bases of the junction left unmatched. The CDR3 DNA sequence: TGCGCCAGCAGCGGGGGACAGGGTTTGAACACTGAAGCTTTCTTT. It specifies CASSGGQGLNTEAFF.

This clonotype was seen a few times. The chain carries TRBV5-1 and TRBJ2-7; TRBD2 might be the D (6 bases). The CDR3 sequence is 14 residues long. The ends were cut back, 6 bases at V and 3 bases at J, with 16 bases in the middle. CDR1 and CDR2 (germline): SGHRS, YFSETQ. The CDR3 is CASTPAGQHYEQYF. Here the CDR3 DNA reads TGCGCCAGCACCCCTGCGGGGCAGCACTACGAGCAGTACTTC.

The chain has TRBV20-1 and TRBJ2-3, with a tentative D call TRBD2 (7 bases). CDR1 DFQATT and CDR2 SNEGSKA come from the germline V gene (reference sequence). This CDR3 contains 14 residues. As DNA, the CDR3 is TGCAGGGCCCCTTCCGGGGGGCCCACAGATACGCAGTATTTT. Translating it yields CRAPSGGPTDTQYF.